This T cell receptor (beta chain) was found in a study of T cells expressing NK-cell markers. Whole-study context: Seven donors tested HCMV-seropositive and one tested seronegative among the eight sequenced. The study's findings and limits: The study found dominant NKG2C+ clonotypes at roughly 1.0-7.5% of CD8+ T cells in six donors. The CD3+CD56-NKG2C+ fraction of a few donors was likewise dominated by these clonotypes.

cDNA encoding TCR beta was synthesized via 5'RACE template switching incorporating UMIs. TCRdb reanalyzed the 5' RACE reads, giving one entry per CDR3 protein sequence and no DNA. Its clone listing holds about 160,000 distinct CDR3 sequences. This CDR3 region has 12 residues. Germline CDR1 SEHNR, CDR2 FQNEAQ (reference sequence). Turning to this clonotype: Antigen specificity is unknown.

The sequencing input was blood T cells: a sorted CD56 or NKG2C T cell subset, CD4+ or CD8+ T cells, or bulk PBMC T cells (not recorded which). The source is a woman aged 18-69 years in good health. The V and J genes are TRBV7-9 and TRBJ2-5; checking the TCRdb D call of TRBD1 is not possible without DNA. CDR3 loop: CASSRAVETQYF.